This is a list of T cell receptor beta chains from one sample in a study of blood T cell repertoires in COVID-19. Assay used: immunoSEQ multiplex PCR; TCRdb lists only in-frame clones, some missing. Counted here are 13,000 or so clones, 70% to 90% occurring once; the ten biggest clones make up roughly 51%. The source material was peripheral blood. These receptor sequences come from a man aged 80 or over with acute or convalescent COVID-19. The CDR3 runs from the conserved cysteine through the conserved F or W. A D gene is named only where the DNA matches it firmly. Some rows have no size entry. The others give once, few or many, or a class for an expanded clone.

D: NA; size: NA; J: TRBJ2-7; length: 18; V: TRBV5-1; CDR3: CASSLDVGRQLRTYEQYF; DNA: TGCGCCAGCAGCTTGGATGTTGGACGACAGCTCCGAACCTACGAGCAGTACTTC
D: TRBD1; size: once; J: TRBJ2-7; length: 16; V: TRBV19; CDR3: CASSIGAGTGGYEQYF; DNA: TGTGCCAGTAGTATAGGGGCCGGGACAGGGGGCTACGAGCAGTACTTC
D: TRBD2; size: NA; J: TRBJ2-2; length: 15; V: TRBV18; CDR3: CASSPGTRNTGELFF; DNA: TGTGCCAGCTCACCCGGGACTAGAAACACCGGGGAGCTGTTTTTT
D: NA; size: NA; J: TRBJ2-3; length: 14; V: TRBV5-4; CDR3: CASSFDSGTDTQYF; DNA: TGTGCCAGCAGCTTTGATAGCGGCACAGATACGCAGTATTTT
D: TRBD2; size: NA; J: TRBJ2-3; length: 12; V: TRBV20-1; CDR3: CSASLAGGMPYF; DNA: TGCAGTGCTAGTCTAGCGGGGGGGATGCCGTATTTT
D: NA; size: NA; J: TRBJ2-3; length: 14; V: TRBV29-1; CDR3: CSVRPAGGKDTQYF; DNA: TGCAGCGTTAGGCCCGCCGGGGGAAAAGATACGCAGTATTTT
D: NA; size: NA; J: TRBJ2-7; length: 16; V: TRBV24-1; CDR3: CATSDSTQAPGSEQYF; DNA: TGTGCCACCAGTGATTCTACACAGGCCCCTGGATCCGAGCAGTACTTC
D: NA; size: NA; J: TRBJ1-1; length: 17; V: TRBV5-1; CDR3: CASSFRFSGPLTSEAFF; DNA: TGCGCCAGCAGCTTTCGATTTTCAGGGCCCTTGACTTCTGAAGCTTTCTTT
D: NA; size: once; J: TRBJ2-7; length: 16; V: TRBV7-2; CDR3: CASSYPREGGGYEQYF; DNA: TGTGCCAGCAGCTACCCTCGCGAGGGAGGAGGATACGAGCAGTACTTC
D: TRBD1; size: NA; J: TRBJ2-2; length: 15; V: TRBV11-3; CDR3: CASTKTRGRLGELFF; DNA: TGTGCCAGCACCAAGACCAGGGGGAGACTCGGGGAGCTGTTTTTT
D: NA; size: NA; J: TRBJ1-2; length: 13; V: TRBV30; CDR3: CAWSVAGVGGYTF; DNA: TGTGCCTGGAGTGTGGCCGGGGTTGGGGGCTACACCTTC
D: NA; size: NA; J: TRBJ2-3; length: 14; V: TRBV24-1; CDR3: CATSDKTSTDTQYF; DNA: TGTGCCACCAGTGACAAGACTAGCACAGATACGCAGTATTTT
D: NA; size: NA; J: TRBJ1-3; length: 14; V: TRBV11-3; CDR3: CASTLGGTGNTIYF; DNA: TGTGCCAGCACCCTAGGGGGAACTGGAAACACCATATATTTT
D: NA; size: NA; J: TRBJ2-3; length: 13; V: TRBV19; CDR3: CASSRPGTDTQYF; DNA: TGTGCCAGTAGTCGCCCGGGCACAGATACGCAGTATTTT
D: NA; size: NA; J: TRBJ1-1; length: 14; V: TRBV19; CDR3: CASSAYQGNTEAFF; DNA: TGTGCCAGTAGTGCCTACCAGGGGAACACTGAAGCTTTCTTT
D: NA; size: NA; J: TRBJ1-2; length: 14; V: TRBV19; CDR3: CASSFVSGVGSYTF; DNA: TGTGCCAGTAGTTTTGTGTCAGGGGTAGGGAGCTACACCTTC
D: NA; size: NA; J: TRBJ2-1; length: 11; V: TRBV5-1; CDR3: CASRSGNEQFF; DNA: TGCGCCAGCCGTAGCGGCAATGAGCAGTTCTTC
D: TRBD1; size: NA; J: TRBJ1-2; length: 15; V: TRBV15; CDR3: CATSRGGRTGDGYTF; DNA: TGTGCCACCAGCAGAGGGGGAAGGACAGGAGATGGCTACACCTTC